This T cell receptor (beta chain) is from a study of cytomegalovirus exposure and HLA in healthy donors. The study, taken as a whole, reports: CMV antigen specificity of a few CMV-associated chains was confirmed in vitro. According to the study, 180 or so TCR beta chains were cytomegalovirus-associated. First-cohort TCR clusters tended to co-occur in the 120 or so validation repertoires, a later analysis found.

The validation cohort, a group of 120 subjects, included the donors and was separate from the roughly 600-subject first cohort. The junction had 8 bases not matched to a gene; V was cut back by 4 bases and J by 5 bases. This CDR3 contains 16 residues. CDR1 is MGHRA and CDR2 is YSYEKL in the germline V gene. This clone showed up just a few times. The antigen remains undetermined. The protocol was immunoSEQ multiplex PCR, while the TCRdb copy is restricted to in-frame clones and leaves out a portion. The sample carries 100,000 to 150,000 clones, 80% to 90% recorded once. The sequencing sample was made of PBMCs. The rearrangement links TRBV4-1 to TRBJ1-2, with TRBD1 identical over 12 bases. The clonotype was recovered from a woman between 18 and 29 years old in good health and CMV-seronegative. CDR3 nucleotide sequence: TGCGCCAGCAGCCCAGGGACAGGGGGCGCAAGTTATGGCTACACCTTC. Protein product: CASSPGTGGASYGYTF.